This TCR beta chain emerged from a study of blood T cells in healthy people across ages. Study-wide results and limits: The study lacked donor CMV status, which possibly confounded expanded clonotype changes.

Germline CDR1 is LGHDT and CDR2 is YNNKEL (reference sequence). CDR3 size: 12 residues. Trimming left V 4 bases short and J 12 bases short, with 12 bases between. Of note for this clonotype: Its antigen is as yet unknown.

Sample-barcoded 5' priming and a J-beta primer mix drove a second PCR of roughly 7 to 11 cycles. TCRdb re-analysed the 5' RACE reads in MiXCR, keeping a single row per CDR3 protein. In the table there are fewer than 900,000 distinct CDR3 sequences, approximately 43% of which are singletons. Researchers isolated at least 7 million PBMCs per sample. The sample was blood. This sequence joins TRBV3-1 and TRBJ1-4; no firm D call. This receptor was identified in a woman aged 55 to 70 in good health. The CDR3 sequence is CASSRPPLELFF. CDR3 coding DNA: TGTGCCAGCAGCCGACCTCCCCTGGAACTGTTTTTT.